These 8 T cell receptor beta chains were all obtained from the same sample, sequenced in a study of blood T cell repertoires in COVID-19. Measured with immunoSEQ multiplex PCR; TCRdb has only the in-frame clones, and not every one. The data contain 110,000 or so clones, over 60% of them seen just once; the ten biggest clones take up more than 4%. Sequences were obtained from peripheral blood. Receptor source: a human donor in a cohort sampled during active or convalescent COVID-19.

J is TRBJ2-7 and V is TRBV5-4; TRBD2 agrees at 12 bases. V lost 4 bases to trimming and J lost 1 base; unmatched junction nucleotides: 6. CDR1 and CDR2 (germline): SGHNT, YYREEE (reference sequence). The CDR3 is made up of 16 amino acids. As DNA, the CDR3 is TGTGCCAGCAGCAGACGACTAGCGGGAGCGTCCTACGAGCAGTACTTC. Residues: CASSRRLAGASYEQYF.

This chain joins TRBV6-5 and TRBJ1-1, with TRBD1 matching over 7 bases. The CDR3 has 14 residues. V shed 5 bases and J 4 bases; nucleotides not matched to a gene: 7. The V gene's germline CDR1 is MNHEY and CDR2 SVGAGI. CDR3 sequence (DNA): TGTGCCAGCAGTATAGACAGGGCGACCACTGAAGCTTTCTTT. Its protein is CASSIDRATTEAFF.

The chain recombines TRBV6-2 or TRBV6-3 with TRBJ2-7; unclear D gene. The CDR3 spans 13 residues. CDR1 MNHEY and CDR2 SVGEGT come from the germline V gene. With 3 bases removed from V and 7 bases from J, the gap between germline ends came to 13 bases. The CDR3 sequence is CASSYTAVMEQYF. The CDR3 DNA follows: TGTGCCAGCAGTTATACGGCGGTAATGGAGCAGTACTTC.

The chain uses TRBV13 and TRBJ1-1; 8 bases agree with TRBD1. CDR1 and CDR2 (germline): PRHDT, FYEKMQ (reference sequence). This CDR3 is built from 14 residues. V shed 5 bases, J shed 8 bases, and the junction held 10 bases outside the gene matches. The CDR3 region has the DNA TGTGCCAGCAGCGTACTGGGACAGGTGGTCGAAGCTTTCTTT. This sequence encodes CASSVLGQVVEAFF.

The J gene is TRBJ2-7, the V gene TRBV3-1 (or the pseudogene TRBV3-2); TRBD1 matches at 11 bases. CDR1 and CDR2 (germline): LGHDT, YNNKEL (reference sequence). The CDR3 contains 15 residues. V was pared by 4 bases and J by 3 bases, with 5 bases of the junction left unmatched. CDR3 protein: CASSPSGTGGYEQYF. The CDR3 bases are TGTGCCAGCAGCCCATCCGGGACAGGGGGCTACGAGCAGTACTTC.

The chain recombines TRBV9 with TRBJ2-3, with 7 bases aligning to TRBD1. The CDR3 runs 13 residues. Germline values: CDR1 SGDLS, CDR2 YYNGEE. V lost 2 bases and J lost 4; bases outside the gene matches: 1. The CDR3 here is CASSVQGADTQYF. DNA for the CDR3: TGTGCCAGCAGCGTCCAGGGGGCAGATACGCAGTATTTT.

This clone has just a few counts. The chain combines TRBV20-1 with TRBJ2-3; D is unclear. The CDR3 has 13 residues. V lost 3 bases to trimming and J lost 4 bases, with 11 bases between them. Germline V gene sequence: CDR1 DFQATT, CDR2 SNEGSKA (reference sequence). This CDR3 reads CSASHGAADTQYF. CDR3 nucleotides: TGCAGTGCTAGTCACGGCGCGGCAGATACGCAGTATTTT.

This clone has more than one count but fewer than ten. The J gene is TRBJ1-1, the V gene TRBV18, with a weak D call TRBD1 (5 bases). Germline CDR1 and CDR2: KGHSH and LQKENI. V lost 5 bases and J lost 6, with 16 bases in between. The CDR3 covers 14 residues. The CDR3 DNA reads as TGTGCCAGCTCAAGTGATAGGGGCAAGGCTGAAGCTTTCTTT. Translating gives CASSSDRGKAEAFF.